What follows are 28 T cell receptor beta chains derived from one specimen sequenced in a study of monozygotic twins with inflammatory bowel disease. TCRdb reprocessed the 5' RACE reads and reports one entry per CDR3 protein, with no DNA. The listing records more than 350,000 distinct CDR3 sequences. The sequenced material came from blood. The receptors originated from a human donor with ulcerative colitis or Crohn's disease, or a healthy co-twin of an affected twin (not recorded which).

The V and J genes are TRBV9 and TRBJ2-4; there is no DNA to check the TCRdb D call of TRBD1. Germline V gives CDR1 SGDLS, CDR2 YYNGEE. CDR3 size: 14 residues. The CDR3 reads CASSVGDVKNIQYF.

The rearrangement joins TRBV3-1 to TRBJ1-4; no DNA is available, so the TRBD1 call from TCRdb remains unchecked. This CDR3 contains 16 residues. In germline, CDR1 is LGHDT, CDR2 YNNKEL (reference sequence). Here the CDR3 reads CASSQVAGTGGGKLFF.

V is TRBV7-8 and J is TRBJ2-7. Germline V lookup: CDR1 SGHVS, CDR2 FQNEAQ. The CDR3 spans 12 residues. CDR3 loop: CASSLGYLEQYF.

This chain joins TRBV4-2 and TRBJ2-1; lacking DNA, the TRBD1 call made by TCRdb goes unchecked. The CDR3 totals 16 residues. Germline CDR1 LGHNA, CDR2 YNFKEQ. This chain's CDR3 is CASSQATTVVYNEQFF.

V usage is TRBV4-1 and J usage is TRBJ2-3; the D call of TRBD1 rests on TCRdb alone, since no DNA is present to check it. Germline CDR1 is MGHRA and CDR2 is YSYEKL. This CDR3 region has 15 residues. The CDR3 spells CASSQEGGGTDTQYF.

The chain combines TRBV10-3 with TRBJ1-6. Germline CDR1 is ENHRY and CDR2 is SYGVKD. CDR3 length: 15 amino acids. CDR3 sequence: CAIQDGEIYNSPLHF.

The chain links TRBV11-2 to TRBJ2-1; TCRdb lists TRBD2, though no DNA is available to test this call. The CDR3 is 15 residues long. Germline-derived CDR1 and CDR2 are SGHAT and FQNNGV. This CDR3 reads CASSFAGGTYNEQFF.

V usage is TRBV3-1 and J usage is TRBJ2-3; the TCRdb call, TRBD2, lacks DNA for checking. In germline, CDR1 is LGHDT, CDR2 YNNKEL (reference sequence). The CDR3 spans 15 residues. This chain's CDR3 is CASSHPSGGTDTQYF.

This sequence joins TRBV2 and TRBJ1-1; the TCRdb D gene call, TRBD1, has no DNA to confirm it. Germline V gene data show CDR1 as SNHLY and CDR2 as FYNNEI. This CDR3 is built from 11 residues. CDR3 in amino acids: CASKSGPEAFF.

This chain joins TRBV7-9 and TRBJ2-2. CDR3 length: 15 residues. Germline loops: CDR1 SEHNR, CDR2 FQNEAQ (reference sequence). CDR3 region: CASSLVLGPPGELFF.

The J gene is TRBJ2-1, the V gene TRBV11-1; no DNA is available, so the TRBD1 call from TCRdb remains unchecked. The CDR3 spans 15 residues. Per the germline V gene, CDR1 is SGHAT and CDR2 is FQDESV (reference sequence). CDR3 protein: CASSSGQLPYNEQFF.

The chain carries TRBV18 and TRBJ2-7; TCRdb's D call of TRBD1 is untestable without DNA. This CDR3 is 14 amino acids long. The V gene's germline CDR1 is KGHSH and CDR2 LQKENI. The CDR3 region is CASLPRTGGGEQYF.

The V call is TRBV4-1, the J call TRBJ2-1; TCRdb designates TRBD1, a call that cannot be tested without DNA. The germline V gene has CDR1 MGHRA and CDR2 YSYEKL. The CDR3 totals 12 residues. The chain's CDR3 is CASSHPRGEQFF.

V is TRBV7-2 and J is TRBJ2-1; TCRdb calls TRBD1, which cannot be checked without DNA. The CDR3 sequence is 13 residues long. Germline-derived CDR1 and CDR2 are SGHTA and FQGNSA. The chain's CDR3 is CASSLDRLDEQFF.

CDR3 in amino acids: CASSANTGASGANVLTF. This chain connects TRBV2 to TRBJ2-6; TCRdb's D gene call, TRBD1, goes unchecked for lack of DNA. Germline V CDR1 and CDR2: SNHLY, FYNNEI. CDR3 length: 17 residues.

The V gene is TRBV20-1, the J gene TRBJ2-1; TCRdb's D call, TRBD1, is unchecked because there is no DNA. The CDR3 is 14 residues long. Germline values: CDR1 DFQATT, CDR2 SNEGSKA (reference sequence). The CDR3: CSAPRRGEDNEQFF.

This chain joins TRBV12-3 or TRBV12-4 and TRBJ2-1; TCRdb proposes TRBD1, but this gene call is untestable without DNA. The CDR3 runs to 14 residues. CDR3 loop: CASSPTGPGNEQFF.

The rearrangement uses TRBV24-1 and TRBJ2-1; TCRdb outputs TRBD1, but without DNA this stays unchecked. The CDR3 totals 15 residues. CDR1 KGHDR and CDR2 SFDVKD come from the germline V gene. The CDR3 sequence: CATSGNREAYNEQFF.

The chain uses TRBV12-3 or TRBV12-4 and TRBJ1-2. This CDR3 has 13 amino acids. CDR3 in amino acids: CASSPADVYGYTF.

V and J are TRBV12-3 or TRBV12-4 and TRBJ2-1; the TCRdb call, TRBD1, lacks DNA for checking. This CDR3 spans 19 amino acids. CDR3 in amino acids: CASRRGQGLTRGFYNEQFF.

The genes are TRBV25-1 and TRBJ2-3; TCRdb designates TRBD1, a call that cannot be tested without DNA. This CDR3 is built from 11 residues. Per the germline V gene, CDR1 is MGHDK and CDR2 is SYGVNS. The CDR3 loop reads CASRQGEGQYF.

The chain links TRBV6-6 to TRBJ2-3; TCRdb names TRBD1, which stays unverified in the absence of DNA. Germline V gene data show CDR1 as MNHNY and CDR2 as SVGAGI (reference sequence). CDR3 length: 14 amino acids. The CDR3: CASSHGQPTDTQYF.

J is TRBJ2-7 and V is TRBV20-1; TCRdb calls TRBD1, which cannot be checked without DNA. Germline CDR1 DFQATT, CDR2 SNEGSKA (reference sequence). The CDR3 length is 13 residues. CDR3 in amino acids: CSARIQGDYEQYF.

The chain carries TRBV30 and TRBJ1-6. There are 12 residues in the CDR3. Germline-derived CDR1 and CDR2 are GTSNPN and SVGIG (reference sequence). CDR3 in amino acids: CAWREQGSPLHF.

The chain couples TRBV20-1 to TRBJ2-2; TCRdb outputs TRBD2, but without DNA this stays unchecked. The CDR3 covers 13 residues. Germline V gene lookup returns CDR1 DFQATT and CDR2 SNEGSKA (reference sequence). CDR3 in amino acids: CSTLAGDTGELFF.

The chain joins TRBV27 to TRBJ1-4; the D gene TCRdb calls, TRBD1, cannot be checked with no DNA. The CDR3 contains 16 residues. From germline, CDR1 is MNHEY and CDR2 SMNVEV (reference sequence). The CDR3 is CASSLSVGGDSEKLFF.

The chain has TRBV18 and TRBJ2-7. CDR3 size: 11 residues. Germline lookup yields CDR1 KGHSH and CDR2 LQKENI. This chain's CDR3 is CASAPAGEQYF.

The chain uses TRBV6-2 or TRBV6-3 and TRBJ2-3; TCRdb lists TRBD1, though no DNA is available to test this call. The CDR3 spans 14 residues. Germline assignment: CDR1 MNHEY and CDR2 SVGEGT. The CDR3 is CASRSGVPTDTQYF.